This T cell receptor beta chain was recovered during a study of blood T cell repertoires in COVID-19. On the study more broadly: The origin of the acute and convalescent COVID-19 samples was the United States, Italy and Spain.

Clones were read by immunoSEQ multiplex PCR, and TCRdb kept only the in-frame ones, dropping some. This sample has approximately 170,000 clones, with around 89% found just once. The length of the CDR3 is 15 residues. V lost 1 base, J lost 6 bases, and 5 bases stayed unmatched. CDR1 and CDR2 from the germline V gene are SGHTA and FQGTGA. Sequences were obtained from peripheral blood. The clonotype comes from a man aged 55 to 70 with acute or convalescent COVID-19. The J gene is TRBJ2-3, the V gene TRBV7-3, with TRBD1 matching over 9 bases. The CDR3 DNA reads as TGTGCCAGCAGCTTAAGGGACAGGGAGGGGGATACGCAGTATTTT. Its protein product is CASSLRDREGDTQYF. Full variable domain (outside the CDR3, taken from reference TRBV7-3 and TRBJ2-3): GAGVSQTPSNKVTEKGKYVELRCDPISGHTALYWYRQSLGQGPEFLIYFQGTGAADDSGLPNDRFFAVRPEGSVSTLKIQRTERGDSAVYLCASSLRDREGDTQYFGPGTRLTVL.